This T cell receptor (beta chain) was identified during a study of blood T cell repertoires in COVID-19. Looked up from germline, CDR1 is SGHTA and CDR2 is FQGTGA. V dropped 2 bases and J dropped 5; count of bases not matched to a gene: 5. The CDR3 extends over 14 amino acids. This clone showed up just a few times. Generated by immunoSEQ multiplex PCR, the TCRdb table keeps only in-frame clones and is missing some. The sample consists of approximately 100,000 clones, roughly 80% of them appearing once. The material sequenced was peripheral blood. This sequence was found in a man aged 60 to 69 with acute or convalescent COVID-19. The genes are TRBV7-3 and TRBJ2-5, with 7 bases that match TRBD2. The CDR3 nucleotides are TGTGCCAGCAGCTTAGGGGGGGATGGTGAGACCCAGTACTTC. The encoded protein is CASSLGGDGETQYF.